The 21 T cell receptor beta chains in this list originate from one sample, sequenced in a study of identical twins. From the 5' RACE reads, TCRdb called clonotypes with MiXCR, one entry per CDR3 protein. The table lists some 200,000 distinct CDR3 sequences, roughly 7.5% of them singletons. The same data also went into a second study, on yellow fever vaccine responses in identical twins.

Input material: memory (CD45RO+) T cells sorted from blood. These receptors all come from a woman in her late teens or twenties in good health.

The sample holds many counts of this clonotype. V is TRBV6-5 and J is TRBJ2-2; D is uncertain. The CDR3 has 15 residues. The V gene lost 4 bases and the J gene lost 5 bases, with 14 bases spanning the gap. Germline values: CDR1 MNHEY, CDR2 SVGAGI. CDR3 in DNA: TGTGCCAGCAGTTCCCGCGTAACGGGTACCGGGGAGCTGTTTTTT. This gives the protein CASSSRVTGTGELFF.

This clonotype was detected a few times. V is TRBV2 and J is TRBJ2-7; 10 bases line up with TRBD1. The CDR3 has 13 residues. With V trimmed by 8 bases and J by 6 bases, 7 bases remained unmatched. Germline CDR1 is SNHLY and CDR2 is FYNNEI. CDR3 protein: CASGRDRGGEQYF. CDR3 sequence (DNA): TGTGCCAGCGGCCGGGACAGGGGAGGCGAGCAGTACTTC.

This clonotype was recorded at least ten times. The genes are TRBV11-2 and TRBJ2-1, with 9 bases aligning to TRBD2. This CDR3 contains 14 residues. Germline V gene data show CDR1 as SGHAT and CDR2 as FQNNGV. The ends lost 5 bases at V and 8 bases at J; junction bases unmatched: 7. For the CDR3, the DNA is TGTGCCAGCAGCAAAAGCGGGAGGATGCATGAGCAGTTCTTC. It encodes CASSKSGRMHEQFF.

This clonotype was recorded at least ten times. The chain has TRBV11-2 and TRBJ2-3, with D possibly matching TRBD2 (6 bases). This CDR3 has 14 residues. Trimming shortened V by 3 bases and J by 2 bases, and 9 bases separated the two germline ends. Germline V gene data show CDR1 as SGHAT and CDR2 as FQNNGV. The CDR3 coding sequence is TGTGCCAGCAGCTTGGGGGGACCCACAGATACGCAGTATTTT. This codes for CASSLGGPTDTQYF.

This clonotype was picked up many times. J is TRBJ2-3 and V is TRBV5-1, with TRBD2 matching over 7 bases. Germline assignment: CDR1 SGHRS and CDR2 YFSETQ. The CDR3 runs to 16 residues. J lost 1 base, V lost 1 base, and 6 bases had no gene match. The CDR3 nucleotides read TGCGCCAGCAGCTTGTCTAGCGGCAGGGGCACAGATACGCAGTATTTT. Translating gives CASSLSSGRGTDTQYF.

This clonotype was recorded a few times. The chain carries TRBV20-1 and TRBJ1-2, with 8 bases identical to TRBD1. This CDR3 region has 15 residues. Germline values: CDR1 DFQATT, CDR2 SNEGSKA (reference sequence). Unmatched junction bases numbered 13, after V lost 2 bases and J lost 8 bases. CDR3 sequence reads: CSARNKLGQGGGYTF. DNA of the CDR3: TGCAGTGCTAGAAACAAGCTTGGACAGGGCGGCGGCTACACCTTC.

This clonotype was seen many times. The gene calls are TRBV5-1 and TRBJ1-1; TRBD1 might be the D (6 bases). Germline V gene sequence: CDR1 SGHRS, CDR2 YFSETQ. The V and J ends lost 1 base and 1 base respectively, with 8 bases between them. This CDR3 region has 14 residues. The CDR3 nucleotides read TGCGCCAGCAGCTTGCCACAGGGGAACACTGAAGCTTTCTTT. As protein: CASSLPQGNTEAFF.

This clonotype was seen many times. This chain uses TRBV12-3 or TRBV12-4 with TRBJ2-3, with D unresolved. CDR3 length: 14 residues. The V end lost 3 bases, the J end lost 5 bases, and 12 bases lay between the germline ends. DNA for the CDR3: TGTGCCAGCAGTTTGGGTAGGGCGGAAGATACGCAGTATTTT. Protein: CASSLGRAEDTQYF.

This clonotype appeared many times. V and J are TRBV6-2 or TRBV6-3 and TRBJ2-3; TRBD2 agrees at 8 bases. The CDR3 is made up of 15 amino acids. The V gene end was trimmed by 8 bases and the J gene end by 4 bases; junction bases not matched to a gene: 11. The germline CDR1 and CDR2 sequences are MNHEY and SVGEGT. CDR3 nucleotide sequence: TGTGCCAGCGATTCCAGCGGGAGTGATTCAGATACGCAGTATTTT. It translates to CASDSSGSDSDTQYF.

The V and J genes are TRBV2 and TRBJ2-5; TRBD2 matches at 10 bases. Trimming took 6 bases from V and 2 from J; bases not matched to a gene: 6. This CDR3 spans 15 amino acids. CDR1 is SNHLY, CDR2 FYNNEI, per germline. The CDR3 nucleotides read TGTGCCAGCAGGCGGCTAGCGGGGGCACAAGAGACCCAGTACTTC. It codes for CASRRLAGAQETQYF. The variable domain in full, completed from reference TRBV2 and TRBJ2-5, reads EPEVTQTPSHQVTQMGQEVILRCVPISNHLYFYWYRQILGQKVEFLVSFYNNEISEKSEIFDDQFSVERPDGSNFTLKIRSTKLEDSAMYFCASRRLAGAQETQYFGPGTRLLVL.

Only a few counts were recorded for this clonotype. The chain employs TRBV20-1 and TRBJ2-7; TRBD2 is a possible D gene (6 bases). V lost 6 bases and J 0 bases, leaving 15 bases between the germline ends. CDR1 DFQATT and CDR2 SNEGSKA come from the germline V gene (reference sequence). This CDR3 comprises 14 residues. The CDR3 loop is CSAQGRGSSYEQYF. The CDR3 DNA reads TGCAGTGCCCAAGGACGGGGGAGCTCCTACGAGCAGTACTTC.

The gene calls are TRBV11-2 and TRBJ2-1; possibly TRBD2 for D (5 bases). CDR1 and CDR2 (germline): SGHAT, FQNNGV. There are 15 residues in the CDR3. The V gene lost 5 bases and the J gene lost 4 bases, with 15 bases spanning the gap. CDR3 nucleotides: TGTGCCAGCAGCGCTCTTCGGGGTACATACAATGAGCAGTTCTTC. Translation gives CASSALRGTYNEQFF.

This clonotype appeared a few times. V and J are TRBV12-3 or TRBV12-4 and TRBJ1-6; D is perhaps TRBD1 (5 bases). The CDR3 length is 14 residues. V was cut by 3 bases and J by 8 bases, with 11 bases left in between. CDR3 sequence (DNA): TGTGCCAGCAGTTTCCCGGGGGGGGATTCACCCCTCCACTTT. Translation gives CASSFPGGDSPLHF.

The CDR3 region is CASSLLAAYEQYF. CDR3 sequence (DNA): TGTGCCAGCAGCTTACTAGCGGCCTACGAGCAGTACTTC. This chain uses TRBV7-8 with TRBJ2-7; 7 bases map to TRBD2. The CDR3 is 13 amino acids. Germline V gene sequence: CDR1 SGHVS, CDR2 FQNEAQ. V was clipped by 2 bases and J by 2 bases; unmatched bases: 0.

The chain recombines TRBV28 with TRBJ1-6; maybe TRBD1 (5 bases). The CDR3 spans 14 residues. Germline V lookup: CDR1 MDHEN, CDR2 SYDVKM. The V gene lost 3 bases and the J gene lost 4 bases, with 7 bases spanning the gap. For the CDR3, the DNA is TGTGCCAGCAGTTTGTCAGGGTATAATTCACCCCTCCACTTT. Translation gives CASSLSGYNSPLHF. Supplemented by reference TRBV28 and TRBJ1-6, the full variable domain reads DVKVTQSSRYLVKRTGEKVFLECVQDMDHENMFWYRQDPGLGLRLIYFSYDVKMKEKGDIPEGYSVSREKKERFSLILESASTNQTSMYLCASSLSGYNSPLHFGNGTRLTVT.

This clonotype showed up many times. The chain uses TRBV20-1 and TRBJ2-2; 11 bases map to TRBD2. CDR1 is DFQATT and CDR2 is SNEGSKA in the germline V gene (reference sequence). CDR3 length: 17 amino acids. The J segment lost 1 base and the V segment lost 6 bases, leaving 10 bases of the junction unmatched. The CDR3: CSAGTLAGVWNTGELFF. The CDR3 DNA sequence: TGCAGTGCCGGAACACTAGCGGGAGTCTGGAACACCGGGGAGCTGTTTTTT.

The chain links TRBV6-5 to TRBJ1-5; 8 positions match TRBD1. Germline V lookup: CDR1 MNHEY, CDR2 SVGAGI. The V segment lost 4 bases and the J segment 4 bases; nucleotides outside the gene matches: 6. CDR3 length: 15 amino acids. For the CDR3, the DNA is TGTGCCAGCAGTTCCTCGACAGGGGCTAATCAGCCCCAGCATTTT. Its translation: CASSSSTGANQPQHF.

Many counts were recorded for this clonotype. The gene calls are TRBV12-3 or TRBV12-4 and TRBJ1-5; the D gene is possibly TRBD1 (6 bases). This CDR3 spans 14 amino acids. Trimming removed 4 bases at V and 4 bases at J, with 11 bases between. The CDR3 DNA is TGTGCCAGCAGTTACAGGGAAGGGAATCAGCCCCAGCATTTT. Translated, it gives CASSYREGNQPQHF.

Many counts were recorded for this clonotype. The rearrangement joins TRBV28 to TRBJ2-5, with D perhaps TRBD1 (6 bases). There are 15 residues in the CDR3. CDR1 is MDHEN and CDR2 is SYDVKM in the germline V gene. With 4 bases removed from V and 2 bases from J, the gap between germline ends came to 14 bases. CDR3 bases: TGTGCCAGCAGTTCTCTCGCGGACAGACAAGAGACCCAGTACTTC. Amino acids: CASSSLADRQETQYF. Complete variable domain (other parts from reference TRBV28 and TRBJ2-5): DVKVTQSSRYLVKRTGEKVFLECVQDMDHENMFWYRQDPGLGLRLIYFSYDVKMKEKGDIPEGYSVSREKKERFSLILESASTNQTSMYLCASSSLADRQETQYFGPGTRLLVL.

The CDR3 here is CASSDLAGPKNIQYF. The CDR3 DNA sequence: TGTGCCAGCAGTGATTTAGCAGGGCCCAAAAACATTCAGTACTTC. The genes are TRBV2 and TRBJ2-4, with D possibly being TRBD1 (5 bases). V lost 3 bases, J lost 2 bases, and 11 bases lay in between. Looked up from germline, CDR1 is SNHLY and CDR2 is FYNNEI. The CDR3 is 15 amino acids. Full variable domain (rest looked up from reference TRBV2 and TRBJ2-4): EPEVTQTPSHQVTQMGQEVILRCVPISNHLYFYWYRQILGQKVEFLVSFYNNEISEKSEIFDDQFSVERPDGSNFTLKIRSTKLEDSAMYFCASSDLAGPKNIQYFGAGTRLSVL.

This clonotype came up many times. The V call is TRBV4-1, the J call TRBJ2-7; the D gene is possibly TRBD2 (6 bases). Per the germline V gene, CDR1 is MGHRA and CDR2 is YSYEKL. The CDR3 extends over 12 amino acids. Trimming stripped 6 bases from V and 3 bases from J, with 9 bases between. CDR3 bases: TGCGCCAGCAGTGGGACTCGCTACGAGCAGTACTTC. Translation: CASSGTRYEQYF.